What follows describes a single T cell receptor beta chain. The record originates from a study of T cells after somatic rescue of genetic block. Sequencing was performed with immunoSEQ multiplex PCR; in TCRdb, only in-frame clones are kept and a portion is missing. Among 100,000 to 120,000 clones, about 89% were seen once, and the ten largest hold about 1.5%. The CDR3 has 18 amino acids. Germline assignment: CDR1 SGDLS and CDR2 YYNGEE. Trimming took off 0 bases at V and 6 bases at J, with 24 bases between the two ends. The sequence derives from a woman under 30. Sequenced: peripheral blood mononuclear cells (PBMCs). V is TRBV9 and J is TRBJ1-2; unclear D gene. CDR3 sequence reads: CASSVATGIGSIPDGYTF. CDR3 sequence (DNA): TGTGCCAGCAGCGTAGCTACGGGGATAGGGTCCATTCCAGATGGCTACACCTTC.